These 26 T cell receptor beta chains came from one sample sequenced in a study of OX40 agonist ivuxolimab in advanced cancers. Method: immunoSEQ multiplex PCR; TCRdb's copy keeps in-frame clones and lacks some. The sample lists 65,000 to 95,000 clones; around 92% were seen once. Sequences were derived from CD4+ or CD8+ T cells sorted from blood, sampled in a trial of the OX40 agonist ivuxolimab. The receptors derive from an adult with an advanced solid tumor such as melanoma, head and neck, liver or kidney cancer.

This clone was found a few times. The DNA of the CDR3 is TGCAGCGTTGGGCTTGGACAACAAGCTTTCTTT. It is translated as CSVGLGQQAFF. V usage is TRBV29-1 and J usage is TRBJ1-1; weak D call: TRBD1 (5 bases). There are 11 residues in the CDR3. Germline CDR1 and CDR2: SQVTM and ANQGSEA. Trimming removed 4 bases at V and 9 bases at J, with 12 bases between.

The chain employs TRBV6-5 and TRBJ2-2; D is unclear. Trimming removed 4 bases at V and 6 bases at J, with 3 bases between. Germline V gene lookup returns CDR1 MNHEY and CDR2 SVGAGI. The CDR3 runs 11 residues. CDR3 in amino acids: CASSWSGELFF. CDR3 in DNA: TGTGCCAGCAGTTGGTCCGGGGAGCTGTTTTTT.

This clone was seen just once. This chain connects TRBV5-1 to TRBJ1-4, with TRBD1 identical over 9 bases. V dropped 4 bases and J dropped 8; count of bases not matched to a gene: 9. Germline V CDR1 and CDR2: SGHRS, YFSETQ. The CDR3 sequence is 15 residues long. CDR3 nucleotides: TGCGCCAGCAGCGTTACAGGGGGCGCAGCCGAAAAACTGTTTTTT. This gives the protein CASSVTGGAAEKLFF. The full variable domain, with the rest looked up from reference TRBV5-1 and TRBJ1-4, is KAGVTQTPRYLIKTRGQQVTLSCSPISGHRSVSWYQQTPGQGLQFLFEYFSETQRNKGNFPGRFSGRQFSNSRSEMNVSTLELGDSALYLCASSVTGGAAEKLFFGSGTQLSVL.

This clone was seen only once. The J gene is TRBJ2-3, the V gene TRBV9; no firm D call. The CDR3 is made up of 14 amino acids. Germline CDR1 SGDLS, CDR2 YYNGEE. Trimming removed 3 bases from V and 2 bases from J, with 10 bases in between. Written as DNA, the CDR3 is TGTGCCAGCAGCGCCCCCTTGGCCACAGATACGCAGTATTTT. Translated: CASSAPLATDTQYF.

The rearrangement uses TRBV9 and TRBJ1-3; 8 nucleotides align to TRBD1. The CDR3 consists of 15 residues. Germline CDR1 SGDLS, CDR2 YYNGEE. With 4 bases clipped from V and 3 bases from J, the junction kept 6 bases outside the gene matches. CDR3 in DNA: TGTGCCAGCAGCTCTCAGGGGGCTAGTGGAAACACCATATATTTT. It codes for CASSSQGASGNTIYF.

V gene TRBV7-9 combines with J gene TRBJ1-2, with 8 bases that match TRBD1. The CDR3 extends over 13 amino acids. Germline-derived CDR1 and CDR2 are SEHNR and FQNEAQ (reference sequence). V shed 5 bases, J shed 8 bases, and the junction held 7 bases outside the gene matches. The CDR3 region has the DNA TGTGCCAGCAGCACGGACAGGGAGAAAGGCTACACCTTC. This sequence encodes CASSTDREKGYTF.

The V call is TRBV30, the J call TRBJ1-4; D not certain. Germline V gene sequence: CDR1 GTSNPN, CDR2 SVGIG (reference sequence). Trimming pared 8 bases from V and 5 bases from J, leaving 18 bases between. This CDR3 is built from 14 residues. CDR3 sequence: CAHASMGVNEKLFF. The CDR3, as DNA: TGTGCCCACGCCTCTATGGGAGTAAATGAAAAACTGTTTTTT. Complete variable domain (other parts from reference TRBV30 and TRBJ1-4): SQTIHQWPATLVQPVGSPLSLECTVEGTSNPNLYWYRQAAGRGLQLLFYSVGIGQISSEVPQNLSASRPQDRQFILSSKKLLLSDSGFYLCAHASMGVNEKLFFGSGTQLSVL.

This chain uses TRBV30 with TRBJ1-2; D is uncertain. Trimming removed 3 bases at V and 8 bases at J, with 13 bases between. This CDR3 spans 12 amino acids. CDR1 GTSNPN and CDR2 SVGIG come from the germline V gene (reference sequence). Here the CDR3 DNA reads TGTGCCTGGAGCCGGGCCCTCAAAGGCTACACCTTC. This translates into CAWSRALKGYTF. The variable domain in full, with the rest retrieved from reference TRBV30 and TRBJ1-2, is SQTIHQWPATLVQPVGSPLSLECTVEGTSNPNLYWYRQAAGRGLQLLFYSVGIGQISSEVPQNLSASRPQDRQFILSSKKLLLSDSGFYLCAWSRALKGYTFGSGTRLTVV.

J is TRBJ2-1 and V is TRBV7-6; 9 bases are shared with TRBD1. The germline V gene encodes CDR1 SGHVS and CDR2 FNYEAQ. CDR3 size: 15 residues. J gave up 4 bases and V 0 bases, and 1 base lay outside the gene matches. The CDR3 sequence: CASSLAGQGYNEQFF. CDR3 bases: TGTGCCAGCAGCTTAGCGGGACAGGGTTACAATGAGCAGTTCTTC.

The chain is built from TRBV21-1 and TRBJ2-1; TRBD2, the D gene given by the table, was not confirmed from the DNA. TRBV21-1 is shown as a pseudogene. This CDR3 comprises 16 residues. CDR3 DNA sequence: TGTGCCAGCTCCAACCGCAGGAGGGCCCCGAGGAATGAGCAGTTCTTC. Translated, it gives CASSNRRRAPRNEQFF.

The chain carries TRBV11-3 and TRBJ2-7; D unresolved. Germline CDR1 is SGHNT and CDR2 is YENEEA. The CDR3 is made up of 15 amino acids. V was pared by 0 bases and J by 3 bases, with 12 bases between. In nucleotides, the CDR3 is TGTGCCAGCAGCTTAGATCGACTCGGTAACTACGAGCAGTACTTC. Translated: CASSLDRLGNYEQYF.

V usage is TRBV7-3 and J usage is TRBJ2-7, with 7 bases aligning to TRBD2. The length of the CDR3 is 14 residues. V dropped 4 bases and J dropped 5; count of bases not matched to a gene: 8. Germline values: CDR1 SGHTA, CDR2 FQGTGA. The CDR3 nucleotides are TGTGCCAGCAGCTGGGGGGGAGAGAACGACGAGCAGTACTTC. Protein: CASSWGGENDEQYF.

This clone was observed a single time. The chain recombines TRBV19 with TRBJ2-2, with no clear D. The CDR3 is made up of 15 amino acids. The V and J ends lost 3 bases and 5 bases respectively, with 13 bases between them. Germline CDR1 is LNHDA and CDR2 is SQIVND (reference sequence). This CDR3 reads CASSIGLGGTGELFF. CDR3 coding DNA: TGTGCCAGTAGTATCGGGCTAGGTGGGACCGGGGAGCTGTTTTTT.

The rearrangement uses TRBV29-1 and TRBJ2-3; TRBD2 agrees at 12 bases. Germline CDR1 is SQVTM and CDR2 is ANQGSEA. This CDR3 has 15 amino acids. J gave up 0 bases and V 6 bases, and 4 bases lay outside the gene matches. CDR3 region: CSVQGTSGSTDTQYF. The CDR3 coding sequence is TGCAGCGTCCAAGGGACTAGCGGGAGCACAGATACGCAGTATTTT.

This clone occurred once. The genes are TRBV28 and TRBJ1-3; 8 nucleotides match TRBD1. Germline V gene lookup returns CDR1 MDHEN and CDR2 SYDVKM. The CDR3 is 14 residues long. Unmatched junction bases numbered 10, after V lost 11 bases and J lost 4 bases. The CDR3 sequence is CAGQGAGTGNTIYF. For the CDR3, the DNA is TGTGCCGGACAGGGTGCCGGGACCGGAAACACCATATATTTT.

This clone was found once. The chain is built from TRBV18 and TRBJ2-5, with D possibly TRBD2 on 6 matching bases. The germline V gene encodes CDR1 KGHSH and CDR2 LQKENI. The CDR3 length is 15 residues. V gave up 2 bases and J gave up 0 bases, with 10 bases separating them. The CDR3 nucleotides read TGTGCCAGCTCACCATCTTGGACTAACCAAGAGACCCAGTACTTC. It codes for CASSPSWTNQETQYF. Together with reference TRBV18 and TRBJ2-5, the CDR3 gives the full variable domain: NAGVMQNPRHLVRRRGQEARLRCSPMKGHSHVYWYRQLPEEGLKFMVYLQKENIIDESGMPKERFSAEFPKEGPSILRIQQVVRGDSAAYFCASSPSWTNQETQYFGPGTRLLVL.

The CDR3 is CASSFPMIPELFF. CDR3 bases: TGTGCCAGCAGCTTCCCCATGATCCCTGAGCTGTTTTTT. This rearrangement joins TRBV7-2 to TRBJ2-2; no firm D call. Per germline, CDR1 SGHTA and CDR2 FQGNSA. The CDR3 spans 13 residues. The V end was cut by 3 bases, the J end by 11 bases, with 13 bases between.

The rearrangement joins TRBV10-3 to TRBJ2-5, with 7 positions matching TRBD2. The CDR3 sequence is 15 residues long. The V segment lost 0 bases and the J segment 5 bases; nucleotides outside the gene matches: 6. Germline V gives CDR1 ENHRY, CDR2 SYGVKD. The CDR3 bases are TGTGCCATCAGTGAGTCAGTGCGGGAGTGGGAGACCCAGTACTTC. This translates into CAISESVREWETQYF.

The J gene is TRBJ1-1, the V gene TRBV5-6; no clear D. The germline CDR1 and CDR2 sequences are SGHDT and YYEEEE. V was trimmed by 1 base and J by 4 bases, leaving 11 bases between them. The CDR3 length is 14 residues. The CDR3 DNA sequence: TGTGCCAGCAGCTTGACTGGGCGCGGCACTGAAGCTTTCTTT. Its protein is CASSLTGRGTEAFF.

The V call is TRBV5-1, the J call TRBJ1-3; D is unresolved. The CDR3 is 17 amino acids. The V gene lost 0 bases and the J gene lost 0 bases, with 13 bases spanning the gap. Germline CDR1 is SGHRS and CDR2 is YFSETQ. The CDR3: CASSLEGTVSSGNTIYF. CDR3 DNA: TGCGCCAGCAGCTTGGAGGGCACAGTGAGCTCTGGAAACACCATATATTTT.

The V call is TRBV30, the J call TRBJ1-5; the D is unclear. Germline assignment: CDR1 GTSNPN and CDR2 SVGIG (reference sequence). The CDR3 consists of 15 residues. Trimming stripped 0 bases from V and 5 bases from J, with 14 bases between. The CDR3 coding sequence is TGTGCCTGGAGTGTAGGGTCCCTAGGTGATCAGCCCCAGCATTTT. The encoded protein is CAWSVGSLGDQPQHF.

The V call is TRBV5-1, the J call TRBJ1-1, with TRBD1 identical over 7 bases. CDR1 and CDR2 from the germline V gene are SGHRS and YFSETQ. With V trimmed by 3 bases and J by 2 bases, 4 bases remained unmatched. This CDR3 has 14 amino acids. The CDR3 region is CASSSRTGNTEAFF. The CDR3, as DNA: TGCGCCAGCAGCTCACGGACAGGAAACACTGAAGCTTTCTTT.

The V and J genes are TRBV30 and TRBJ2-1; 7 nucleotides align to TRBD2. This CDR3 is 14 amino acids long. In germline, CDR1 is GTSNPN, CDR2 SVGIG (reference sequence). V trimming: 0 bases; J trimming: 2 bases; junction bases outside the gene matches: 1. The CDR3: CAWSVAGAYNEQFF. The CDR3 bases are TGTGCCTGGAGTGTTGCGGGGGCCTACAATGAGCAGTTCTTC.

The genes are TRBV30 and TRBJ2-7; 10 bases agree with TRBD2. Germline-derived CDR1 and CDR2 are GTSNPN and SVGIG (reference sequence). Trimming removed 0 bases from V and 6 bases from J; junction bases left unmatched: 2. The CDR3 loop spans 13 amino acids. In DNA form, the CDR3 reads TGTGCCTGGAGTGTGGGACTAGCGTTCGAGCAGTACTTC. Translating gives CAWSVGLAFEQYF.

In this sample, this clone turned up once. Here the CDR3 DNA reads TGTGCCAGCAGACAGGACATAAATCGGGAGCAGTACTTC. The encoded protein is CASRQDINREQYF. The chain links TRBV6-5 to TRBJ2-7; a weak D match, TRBD1 (5 bases). Germline values: CDR1 MNHEY, CDR2 SVGAGI. Deletions cut 6 bases from V and 7 bases from J, with 16 bases between. The CDR3 spans 13 residues.

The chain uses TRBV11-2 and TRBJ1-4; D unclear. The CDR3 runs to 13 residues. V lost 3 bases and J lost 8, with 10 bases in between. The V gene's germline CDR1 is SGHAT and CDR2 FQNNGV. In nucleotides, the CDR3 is TGTGCCAGCAGCTTGACGATCTCAGAAAAACTGTTTTTT. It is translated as CASSLTISEKLFF.